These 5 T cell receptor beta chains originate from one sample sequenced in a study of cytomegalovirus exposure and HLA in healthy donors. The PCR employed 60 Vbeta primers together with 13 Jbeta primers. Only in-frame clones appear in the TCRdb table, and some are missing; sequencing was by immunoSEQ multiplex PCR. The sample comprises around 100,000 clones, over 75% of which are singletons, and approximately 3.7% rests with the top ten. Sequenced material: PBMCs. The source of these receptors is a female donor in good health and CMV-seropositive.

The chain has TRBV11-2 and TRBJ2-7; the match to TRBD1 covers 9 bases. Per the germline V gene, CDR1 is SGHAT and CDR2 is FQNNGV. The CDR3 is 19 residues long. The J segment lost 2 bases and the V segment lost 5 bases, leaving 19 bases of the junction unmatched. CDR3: CASSPSFRDRVLGTYEQYF. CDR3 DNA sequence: TGTGCCAGCAGCCCTAGTTTCCGGGACAGGGTGTTGGGGACCTACGAGCAGTACTTC.

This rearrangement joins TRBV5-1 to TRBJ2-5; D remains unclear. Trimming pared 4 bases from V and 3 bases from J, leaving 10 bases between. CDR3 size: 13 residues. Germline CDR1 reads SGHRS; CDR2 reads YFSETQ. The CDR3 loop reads CASSLPTKETQYF. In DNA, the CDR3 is TGCGCCAGCAGCCTCCCCACAAAAGAGACCCAGTACTTC.

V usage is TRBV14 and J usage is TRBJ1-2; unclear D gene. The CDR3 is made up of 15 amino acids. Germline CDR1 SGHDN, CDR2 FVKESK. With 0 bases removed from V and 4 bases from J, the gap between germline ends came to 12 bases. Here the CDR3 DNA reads TGTGCCAGCAGCCAAGAGGCGGGATCTGTCTATGGCTACACCTTC. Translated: CASSQEAGSVYGYTF.

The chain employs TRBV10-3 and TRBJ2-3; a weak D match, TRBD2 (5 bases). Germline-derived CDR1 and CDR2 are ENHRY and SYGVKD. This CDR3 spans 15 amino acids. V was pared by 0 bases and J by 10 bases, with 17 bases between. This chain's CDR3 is CAISESEVLGLAQYF. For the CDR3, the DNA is TGTGCCATCAGTGAGTCGGAGGTGTTAGGGCTTGCGCAGTATTTT.

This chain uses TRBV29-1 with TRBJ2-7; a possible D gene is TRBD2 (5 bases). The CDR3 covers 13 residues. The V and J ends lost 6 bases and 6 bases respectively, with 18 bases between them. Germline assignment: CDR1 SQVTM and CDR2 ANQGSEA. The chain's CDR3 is CSVQSQMDSEQYF. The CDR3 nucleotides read TGCAGCGTACAGTCTCAAATGGACTCCGAGCAGTACTTC.